Shown below are 12 T cell receptor beta chains from a single sample sequenced in a study of blood T cell repertoires in COVID-19. Assay used: immunoSEQ multiplex PCR; TCRdb lists only in-frame clones, some missing. Of some 120,000 clones in the sample, roughly four fifths were seen once. Material: peripheral blood. The source of these receptors is a man older than 75 with COVID-19, enrolled during active disease.

The table lists this clone with a few counts. V gene TRBV9 combines with J gene TRBJ1-2; 8 positions match TRBD1. Germline assignment: CDR1 SGDLS and CDR2 YYNGEE. After removal of 3 bases from V and 4 bases from J, the junction contained 8 bases not matched to a gene. The CDR3 is made up of 15 amino acids. In nucleotides, the CDR3 is TGTGCCAGCAGCGACCAGGGGGCCGGTAGCTATGGCTACACCTTC. Protein product: CASSDQGAGSYGYTF. Variable domain in full (rest from reference TRBV9 and TRBJ1-2): DSGVTQTPKHLITATGQRVTLRCSPRSGDLSVYWYQQSLDQGLQFLIQYYNGEERAKGNILERFSAQQFPDLHSELNLSSLELGDSALYFCASSDQGAGSYGYTFGSGTRLTVV.

The V and J genes are TRBV5-1 and TRBJ2-2; a weak D match, TRBD1 (6 bases). The CDR3 has 16 residues. Germline lookup yields CDR1 SGHRS and CDR2 YFSETQ. Deletions cut 4 bases from V and 5 bases from J, with 18 bases between. The chain's CDR3 is CASSPSGPQGTGELFF. CDR3 coding DNA: TGCGCCAGCAGCCCTTCCGGACCTCAGGGGACCGGGGAGCTGTTTTTT.

V usage is TRBV9 and J usage is TRBJ1-1; 8 positions agree with TRBD1. The junction had 7 bases not matched to a gene; V was cut back by 3 bases and J by 0 bases. This CDR3 has 16 amino acids. Germline-derived CDR1 and CDR2 are SGDLS and YYNGEE. The CDR3 is CASSAYRGEMNTEAFF. The CDR3 nucleotides are TGTGCCAGCAGCGCCTACAGGGGGGAAATGAACACTGAAGCTTTCTTT. Variable domain in full (rest from reference TRBV9 and TRBJ1-1): DSGVTQTPKHLITATGQRVTLRCSPRSGDLSVYWYQQSLDQGLQFLIQYYNGEERAKGNILERFSAQQFPDLHSELNLSSLELGDSALYFCASSAYRGEMNTEAFFGQGTRLTVV.

This rearrangement joins TRBV27 to TRBJ2-5, with 12 bases identical to TRBD2. Germline V lookup: CDR1 MNHEY, CDR2 SMNVEV (reference sequence). V lost 5 bases to trimming and J lost 5 bases; unmatched junction nucleotides: 12. The CDR3 is 17 amino acids. DNA for the CDR3: TGTGCCAGCAGTCTTAGCCCCGGACTAGCGGGAAAGGAGACCCAGTACTTC. Encoded protein: CASSLSPGLAGKETQYF.

In this sample, this clone turned up a few times. The rearrangement links TRBV18 to TRBJ2-1; TRBD2 matches at 13 bases. The V gene end was trimmed by 6 bases and the J gene end by 8 bases; junction bases not matched to a gene: 4. This CDR3 has 14 residues. Germline CDR1 KGHSH, CDR2 LQKENI. Here the CDR3 reads CASSGTSGKDEQFF. The CDR3 bases are TGTGCCAGCTCCGGGACTAGCGGGAAGGATGAGCAGTTCTTC.

The chain carries TRBV5-4 and TRBJ2-5; TRBD1 might be the D (5 bases). Trimming removed 1 base at V and 5 bases at J, with 18 bases between. The germline V gene has CDR1 SGHNT and CDR2 YYREEE (reference sequence). The CDR3 runs 16 residues. The CDR3 here is CASSLKKTASTETQYF. Written as DNA, the CDR3 is TGTGCCAGCAGCTTGAAGAAGACAGCCTCAACGGAGACCCAGTACTTC.

The chain employs TRBV7-2 and TRBJ2-2; TRBD2 matches at 8 bases. The CDR3 has 14 residues. J lost 8 bases, V lost 5 bases, and 7 bases had no gene match. CDR1 is SGHTA, CDR2 FQGNSA, per germline. CDR3 sequence: CASSIGLASGELFF. The CDR3 region has the DNA TGTGCCAGCAGCATTGGACTAGCTTCGGGGGAGCTGTTTTTT.

This clone was seen a few times. J is TRBJ2-1 and V is TRBV10-2; 7 bases fit TRBD1. The J segment lost 2 bases and the V segment lost 8 bases, leaving 3 bases of the junction unmatched. CDR1 is WSHSY and CDR2 is SAAADI in the germline V gene. This CDR3 is 13 amino acids long. The CDR3 spells CASGTEAYNEQFF. DNA for the CDR3: TGCGCCAGCGGGACAGAAGCCTACAATGAGCAGTTCTTC.

This rearrangement joins TRBV5-1 to TRBJ2-4; 9 bases are a match to TRBD2. V was clipped by 4 bases and J by 5 bases; unmatched bases: 4. The CDR3 runs 14 residues. Looked up from germline, CDR1 is SGHRS and CDR2 is YFSETQ. The CDR3: CASSRGRVENIQYF. The CDR3 DNA reads as TGCGCCAGCAGCCGCGGGAGGGTGGAAAACATTCAGTACTTC.

The chain combines TRBV7-6 with TRBJ2-1, with 9 bases matching TRBD2. Unmatched junction bases numbered 10, after V lost 5 bases and J lost 8 bases. The CDR3 loop spans 15 amino acids. Germline-derived CDR1 and CDR2 are SGHVS and FNYEAQ. The CDR3 sequence is CASSLGLASTDEQFF. The CDR3 DNA follows: TGTGCCAGCAGCCTGGGACTAGCTTCAACCGATGAGCAGTTCTTC.

The rearrangement uses TRBV6-1 and TRBJ2-7; D might be TRBD2 (5 bases). CDR1 MNHNS and CDR2 SASEGT come from the germline V gene. This CDR3 contains 13 residues. V dropped 5 bases and J dropped 6 bases, with 14 bases sitting between them. The CDR3 sequence: CASSPWTGIEQYF. CDR3 coding DNA: TGTGCCAGCAGTCCCTGGACGGGAATCGAGCAGTACTTC.

The chain carries TRBV5-1 and TRBJ1-2; 9 nucleotides line up with TRBD1. CDR3 length: 14 residues. The ends lost 0 bases at V and 3 bases at J; junction bases unmatched: 0. Germline values: CDR1 SGHRS, CDR2 YFSETQ. CDR3 loop: CASSLGQGDYGYTF. The CDR3 DNA sequence: TGCGCCAGCAGCTTGGGACAGGGGGACTATGGCTACACCTTC.